This T cell receptor (beta chain) stems from a study of regulatory T cells in long-lasting Graves disease. Study conclusions and caveats: Relative to newly diagnosed Graves' patients, persistent ones had lower TCR diversity.

This clonotype appeared many times. Its antigen is as yet unknown. Germline V lookup: CDR1 MDHEN, CDR2 SYDVKM. After removal of 2 bases from V and 6 bases from J, the junction contained 7 bases not matched to a gene. The CDR3 covers 15 residues. Described time point: persistent/refractory GD, antithyroid drugs over 5 years with positive TRAb. There was RNA extracted from PBMCs, and the TCR library was made from it. Arm-PCR of CDR3 regions and iRepertoire HTBI primers were the basis on which TCR beta libraries were built. Per the authors' pipeline: Detected in the samples were around 59 TRBV and more than 11 TRBJ segments. In TCRdb, the multiplex PCR reads were re-called with MiXCR into one record per CDR3 protein. TCRdb's processing, not the authors', yielded these V and J calls. The sample shows under 450,000 distinct CDR3 sequences, about 23% of them seen only once.

This TCR derives from a woman in her 40s with Graves disease. The chain carries TRBV28 and TRBJ1-5, with 7 bases that match TRBD1. The sequencing here drew on peripheral blood mononuclear cells (PBMCs), taken when the disease was refractory, from a patient treated with antithyroid drugs. The CDR3 bases are TGTGCCAGCAGTTTAAGACAGGGAGGGAGTCAGCCCCAGCATTTT. It translates to CASSLRQGGSQPQHF.